These 32 T cell receptor beta chains were sequenced from one sample in a study of OX40 agonist ivuxolimab in advanced cancers. Libraries were prepared by immunoSEQ multiplex PCR; TCRdb keeps only in-frame clonotypes and omits some of them. Altogether about 62,000 clones are present, 88% being singletons, with the ten largest covering more than 5%. The input for sequencing was CD4+ or CD8+ T cells sorted from blood, taken in a trial of the OX40 agonist ivuxolimab. The receptors were gathered from an adult with an advanced solid tumor such as melanoma, head and neck, liver or kidney cancer.

The CDR3 sequence is CASSPMNTGELFF. The CDR3 DNA is TGTGCCAGCAGTCCGATGAACACCGGGGAGCTGTTTTTT. This chain links TRBV27 with TRBJ2-2; no firm D call. CDR3 length: 13 residues. Deletions cut 5 bases from V and 1 base from J, with 5 bases between. Per germline, CDR1 MNHEY and CDR2 SMNVEV (reference sequence).

This chain joins TRBV5-1 and TRBJ1-1, with D possibly matching TRBD1 (5 bases). Germline V gives CDR1 SGHRS, CDR2 YFSETQ. The germline V and J ends were trimmed by 3 bases and 4 bases, with 13 bases remaining between them. This CDR3 has 14 residues. The CDR3 region has the DNA TGCGCCAGCAGCTCCTATGGGGGGTCCACTGAAGCTTTCTTT. It encodes CASSSYGGSTEAFF. Variable domain in full (rest from reference TRBV5-1 and TRBJ1-1): KAGVTQTPRYLIKTRGQQVTLSCSPISGHRSVSWYQQTPGQGLQFLFEYFSETQRNKGNFPGRFSGRQFSNSRSEMNVSTLELGDSALYLCASSSYGGSTEAFFGQGTRLTVV.

The rearrangement uses TRBV5-1 and TRBJ1-1; TRBD1 aligns across 8 bases. This CDR3 comprises 18 residues. V trimming: 1 base; J trimming: 0 bases; junction bases outside the gene matches: 11. CDR1 and CDR2 (germline): SGHRS, YFSETQ. CDR3 sequence (DNA): TGCGCCAGCAGCTTGAACCCCGGGACAGGACTCATGAACACTGAAGCTTTCTTT. Encoded protein: CASSLNPGTGLMNTEAFF.

This rearrangement joins TRBV10-2 to TRBJ1-1; TRBD1 is a possible D gene (5 bases). Trimming left V 6 bases short and J 9 bases short, with 14 bases between. This CDR3 spans 12 amino acids. Per germline, CDR1 WSHSY and CDR2 SAAADI. DNA of the CDR3: TGCGCCAGCAGAGACCTCCGGGGCCAAGCTTTCTTT. Translated: CASRDLRGQAFF.

This clone was counted only a few times. The genes are TRBV10-3 and TRBJ1-5; maybe TRBD1 (5 bases). CDR3 length: 15 amino acids. The ends were cut back, 4 bases at V and 4 bases at J, with 14 bases in the middle. CDR1 is ENHRY and CDR2 is SYGVKD in the germline V gene. This CDR3 is CAISVSGQGNQPQHF. The DNA of the CDR3 is TGTGCCATCAGTGTCTCGGGGCAGGGAAATCAGCCCCAGCATTTT.

The chain is built from TRBV4-3 and TRBJ1-3; D is unresolved. There are 11 residues in the CDR3. Looked up from germline, CDR1 is LGHNA and CDR2 is YSLEER. Between the trimmed V and J ends, which lost 1 base and 8 bases, there was a span of 3 bases. The CDR3 bases are TGCGCCAGCAGCCAAGCGGACACCATATATTTT. Amino acids: CASSQADTIYF.

DNA for the CDR3: TGTGCCAGCAGTGAATTCAAAATAGGAGCTAACTATGGCTACACCTTC. It yields the protein CASSEFKIGANYGYTF. The chain couples TRBV25-1 to TRBJ1-2, with unresolved D. V lost 1 base, J lost 0 bases, and 12 bases lay in between. CDR1 is MGHDK and CDR2 is SYGVNS in the germline V gene. The CDR3 is made up of 16 amino acids.

The chain joins TRBV7-2 to TRBJ1-1; D uncertain. Germline CDR1 and CDR2: SGHTA and FQGNSA. Between the trimmed V and J ends, which lost 2 bases and 2 bases, there was a span of 6 bases. The CDR3 spans 13 residues. For the CDR3, the DNA is TGTGCCAGCAGCTTAATGGGTAACACTGAAGCTTTCTTT. Translated, it gives CASSLMGNTEAFF.

There are a few counts of this clone. The CDR3 nucleotides are TGCGCCAGCAGCCCCCAGGTTCAGCCAGATACGCAGTATTTT. It encodes CASSPQVQPDTQYF. The chain is built from TRBV4-1 and TRBJ2-3; the D is unclear. This CDR3 comprises 14 residues. Trimming shortened V by 4 bases and J by 4 bases, and 12 bases separated the two germline ends. CDR1 and CDR2 (germline): MGHRA, YSYEKL.

This clone was counted a single time. The chain employs TRBV28 and TRBJ2-3, with 7 bases matching TRBD2. V gave up 3 bases and J gave up 3 bases; unmatched junction bases: 9. The CDR3 consists of 16 residues. The germline gives CDR1 MDHEN, CDR2 SYDVKM. The CDR3 loop reads CASSLVAASGTDTQYF. CDR3 nucleotides: TGTGCCAGCAGTTTGGTCGCGGCTAGCGGTACAGATACGCAGTATTTT.

The chain joins TRBV11-2 to TRBJ2-7, with D possibly being TRBD2 (6 bases). CDR3 length equals 13 residues. The germline V gene encodes CDR1 SGHAT and CDR2 FQNNGV. V dropped 3 bases and J dropped 9 bases, with 15 bases sitting between them. DNA for the CDR3: TGTGCCAGCAGCTTTCCGGGACTCCTAGGGCAGTACTTC. The encoded protein is CASSFPGLLGQYF.

Written as DNA, the CDR3 is TGTGCCAGCAGCGCCCCGGGACAGTATAATTCACCCCTCCACTTT. It encodes CASSAPGQYNSPLHF. The chain joins TRBV9 to TRBJ1-6; 7 bases match TRBD1. The CDR3 totals 15 residues. Looked up from germline, CDR1 is SGDLS and CDR2 is YYNGEE. With V trimmed by 3 bases and J by 4 bases, 4 bases remained unmatched.

J is TRBJ1-1 and V is TRBV7-2, with D possibly being TRBD1 (6 bases). The germline V and J ends were trimmed by 6 bases and 5 bases, with 16 bases remaining between them. Germline CDR1 is SGHTA and CDR2 is FQGNSA. The length of the CDR3 is 14 residues. The CDR3 region is CASSPHRGETEAFF. Here the CDR3 DNA reads TGTGCCAGCAGTCCACATAGGGGGGAGACTGAAGCTTTCTTT. Full variable domain (missing parts from reference TRBV7-2 and TRBJ1-1): GAGVSQSPSNKVTEKGKDVELRCDPISGHTALYWYRQSLGQGLEFLIYFQGNSAPDKSGLPSDRFSAERTGGSVSTLTIQRTQQEDSAVYLCASSPHRGETEAFFGQGTRLTVV.

This chain links TRBV5-1 with TRBJ2-5; 7 positions match TRBD2. The CDR3 sequence is 16 residues long. V dropped 0 bases and J dropped 2; count of bases not matched to a gene: 7. Germline V gives CDR1 SGHRS, CDR2 YFSETQ. CDR3 protein: CASSLAPSGVQETQYF. The CDR3 DNA reads as TGCGCCAGCAGCTTGGCCCCTAGCGGAGTACAAGAGACCCAGTACTTC. The full variable domain, rest sourced from reference TRBV5-1 and TRBJ2-5, is KAGVTQTPRYLIKTRGQQVTLSCSPISGHRSVSWYQQTPGQGLQFLFEYFSETQRNKGNFPGRFSGRQFSNSRSEMNVSTLELGDSALYLCASSLAPSGVQETQYFGPGTRLLVL.

V and J are TRBV6-5 and TRBJ1-5; 7 bases agree with TRBD1. Trimming took 6 bases from V and 5 from J; bases not matched to a gene: 10. The CDR3 covers 15 residues. Germline CDR1 is MNHEY and CDR2 is SVGAGI. This CDR3 reads CASRSRGTADQPQHF. As DNA, the CDR3 is TGTGCCAGCAGAAGCCGGGGGACAGCGGATCAGCCCCAGCATTTT.

This clone has just one count. The rearrangement uses TRBV6-6 and TRBJ1-3; D may be TRBD1 (5 bases). Germline V gene data show CDR1 as MNHNY and CDR2 as SVGAGI (reference sequence). V gave up 4 bases and J gave up 0 bases, with 13 bases separating them. The CDR3 is made up of 16 amino acids. CDR3 in amino acids: CASSSAGGFSGNTIYF. The DNA of the CDR3 is TGTGCCAGCAGTTCGGCGGGGGGGTTCTCTGGAAACACCATATATTTT.

The chain has TRBV5-1 and TRBJ1-3, with 9 bases fitting TRBD1. There are 16 residues in the CDR3. V gave up 5 bases and J gave up 4 bases; unmatched junction bases: 10. Germline CDR1 and CDR2: SGHRS and YFSETQ. The CDR3, as DNA: TGCGCCAGCAGTTCTCGTACAGGGGGCACGGGAAACACCATATATTTT. This translates into CASSSRTGGTGNTIYF.

The V and J genes are TRBV5-4 and TRBJ2-7, with TRBD2 identical over 10 bases. CDR3 size: 14 residues. Germline V gene lookup returns CDR1 SGHNT and CDR2 YYREEE (reference sequence). With 2 bases clipped from V and 5 bases from J, the junction kept 4 bases outside the gene matches. This chain's CDR3 is CASSFPSGSHEQYF. The DNA of the CDR3 is TGTGCCAGCAGCTTTCCTAGCGGGAGCCACGAGCAGTACTTC.

V and J are TRBV10-2 and TRBJ2-1; 7 bases are shared with TRBD2. Germline values: CDR1 WSHSY, CDR2 SAAADI. The CDR3 spans 14 residues. Trimming cost V 6 bases and J 8 bases; bases outside gene matches: 10. DNA of the CDR3: TGCGCCAGCAGGGGAGCGGGGTCTAGGGATGAGCAGTTCTTC. Residues: CASRGAGSRDEQFF.

The rearrangement links TRBV7-9 to TRBJ1-1; 7 positions agree with TRBD1. The CDR3 is 15 residues long. Losses at the gene ends were 5 bases for V and 0 bases for J; bases not matched to a gene: 6. CDR1 and CDR2 (germline): SEHNR, FQNEAQ (reference sequence). CDR3 protein: CASSPDRLMNTEAFF. CDR3 in DNA: TGTGCCAGCAGCCCGGACAGGCTAATGAACACTGAAGCTTTCTTT.

This clone was found a few times. This chain connects TRBV7-7 to TRBJ2-5, with D possibly being TRBD1 (7 bases). CDR3 length: 16 amino acids. The V gene lost 3 bases and the J gene lost 5 bases, with 19 bases spanning the gap. Germline loops: CDR1 SSHAT, CDR2 FNYEAQ (reference sequence). CDR3: CASSLIHDRAGETQYF. The DNA of the CDR3 is TGTGCCAGCAGCTTGATCCACGACAGGGCGGGGGAGACCCAGTACTTC. Full variable domain (outside the CDR3, taken from reference TRBV7-7 and TRBJ2-5): GAGVSQSPRYKVTKRGQDVTLRCDPISSHATLYWYQQALGQGPEFLTYFNYEAQPDKSGLPSDRFSAERPEGSISTLTIQRTEQRDSAMYRCASSLIHDRAGETQYFGPGTRLLVL.

The chain couples TRBV10-3 to TRBJ2-2, with unresolved D. V lost 3 bases, J lost 5 bases, and 7 bases lay in between. This CDR3 has 13 amino acids. The germline gives CDR1 ENHRY, CDR2 SYGVKD. The CDR3 spells CAISDILTGELFF. The CDR3 DNA follows: TGTGCCATCAGTGATATTTTAACCGGGGAGCTGTTTTTT.

This clone appeared a single time. The V gene is TRBV6-4, the J gene TRBJ1-6, with 8 bases lining up with TRBD1. The CDR3 sequence is 16 residues long. CDR1 is MRHNA and CDR2 is SNTAGT in the germline V gene. V trimming: 6 bases; J trimming: 7 bases; junction bases outside the gene matches: 11. The CDR3 DNA reads TGTGCCAGCAGATCTGAAGGACAGGGTGGGAATTCACCCCTCCACTTT. It codes for CASRSEGQGGNSPLHF.

This chain connects TRBV28 to TRBJ1-1; no reliable D call. The V end lost 2 bases, the J end lost 4 bases, and 11 bases lay between the germline ends. The CDR3 totals 14 residues. Germline CDR1 MDHEN, CDR2 SYDVKM. Here the CDR3 DNA reads TGTGCCAGCAGTTTAGCAGTCCTGGCCACTGAAGCTTTCTTT. As protein: CASSLAVLATEAFF.

This clone was observed a single time. V gene TRBV5-4 combines with J gene TRBJ1-1; D is possibly TRBD1 (5 bases). The CDR3 runs 15 residues. Germline-derived CDR1 and CDR2 are SGHNT and YYREEE (reference sequence). The V end was cut by 4 bases, the J end by 1 base, with 14 bases between. In DNA, the CDR3 is TGTGCCAGCAGCCCACCCGGGGGGGGGAACACTGAAGCTTTCTTT. Residues: CASSPPGGGNTEAFF.

CDR3: CSVDNYNEQFF. CDR3 nucleotide sequence: TGCAGTGTGGATAACTACAATGAGCAGTTCTTC. This chain connects TRBV20-1 to TRBJ2-1; D gene uncertain. The CDR3 extends over 11 amino acids. Looked up from germline, CDR1 is DFQATT and CDR2 is SNEGSKA (reference sequence). The V and J ends lost 7 bases and 3 bases respectively, with 7 bases between them.

The chain uses TRBV5-1 and TRBJ2-7; 11 bases agree with TRBD1. CDR3 size: 15 residues. The germline V gene has CDR1 SGHRS and CDR2 YFSETQ. Trimming took 4 bases from V and 5 from J; bases not matched to a gene: 8. CDR3 amino acids: CASSADGQGANEQYF. The CDR3 DNA reads TGCGCCAGCAGCGCGGACGGACAGGGGGCGAACGAGCAGTACTTC.

V is TRBV28 and J is TRBJ1-5; D gene ambiguous. Germline CDR1 and CDR2: MDHEN and SYDVKM. With 10 bases removed from V and 9 bases from J, the gap between germline ends came to 19 bases. The CDR3 is 13 residues long. The CDR3 reads CANRPGPRSPQHF. In DNA form, the CDR3 reads TGTGCCAACAGACCGGGCCCCAGGTCGCCCCAGCATTTT.

The rearrangement links TRBV6-1 to TRBJ2-7; D uncertain. The CDR3 consists of 15 residues. Germline-derived CDR1 and CDR2 are MNHNS and SASEGT. V was trimmed by 5 bases and J by 0 bases, leaving 14 bases between them. The CDR3 here is CASSPRTVSSYEQYF. In DNA, the CDR3 is TGTGCCAGCAGTCCTCGGACGGTGAGCTCCTACGAGCAGTACTTC.

This chain links TRBV6-6 with TRBJ1-2, with no clear D. Trimming stripped 4 bases from V and 2 bases from J, with 11 bases between. Germline V gene lookup returns CDR1 MNHNY and CDR2 SVGAGI (reference sequence). The CDR3 spans 14 residues. The CDR3 DNA is TGTGCCAGCAGTTCTGGCAGGTTGAACTATGGCTACACCTTC. This translates into CASSSGRLNYGYTF.

The J gene is TRBJ1-1, the V gene TRBV18, with 7 bases identical to TRBD1. Germline CDR1 and CDR2: KGHSH and LQKENI. Unmatched junction bases numbered 10, after V lost 3 bases and J lost 6 bases. CDR3 size: 15 residues. DNA for the CDR3: TGTGCCAGCTCACCTGGGACAGACAACCTTGCTGAAGCTTTCTTT. Translated: CASSPGTDNLAEAFF.

The chain couples TRBV28 to TRBJ1-3; D not certain. Trimming took off 6 bases at V and 4 bases at J, with 13 bases between the two ends. The V gene's germline CDR1 is MDHEN and CDR2 SYDVKM. The CDR3 runs to 14 residues. The CDR3 DNA reads as TGTGCCAGCAGGCCCGAATTGAGGGGAAACACCATATATTTT. Protein: CASRPELRGNTIYF.